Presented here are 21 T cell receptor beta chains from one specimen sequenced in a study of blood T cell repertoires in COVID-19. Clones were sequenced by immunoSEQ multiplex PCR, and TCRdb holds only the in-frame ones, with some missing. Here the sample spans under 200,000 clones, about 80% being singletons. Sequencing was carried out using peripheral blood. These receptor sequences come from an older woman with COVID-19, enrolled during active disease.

The CDR3 sequence is CASSLEDRDQPQHF. The CDR3 DNA is TGTGCCAGCAGTTTAGAGGACAGGGATCAGCCCCAGCATTTT. J is TRBJ1-5 and V is TRBV6-5; 8 bases agree with TRBD1. The CDR3 runs to 14 residues. Germline V gene data show CDR1 as MNHEY and CDR2 as SVGAGI. V gave up 4 bases and J gave up 5 bases; unmatched junction bases: 4.

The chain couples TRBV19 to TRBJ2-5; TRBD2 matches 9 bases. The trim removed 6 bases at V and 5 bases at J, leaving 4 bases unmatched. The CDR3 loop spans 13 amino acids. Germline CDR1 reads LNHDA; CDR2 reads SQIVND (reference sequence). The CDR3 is CASRGLARETQYF. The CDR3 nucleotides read TGTGCCAGTAGGGGACTAGCTCGGGAGACCCAGTACTTC.

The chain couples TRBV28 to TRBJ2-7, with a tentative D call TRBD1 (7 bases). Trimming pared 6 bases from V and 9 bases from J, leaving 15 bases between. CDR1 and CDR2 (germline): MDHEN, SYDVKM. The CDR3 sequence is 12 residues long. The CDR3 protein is CASSSTQGGQYF. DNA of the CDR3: TGTGCCAGCAGCAGTACTCAGGGGGGGCAGTACTTC. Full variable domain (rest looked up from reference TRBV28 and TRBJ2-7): DVKVTQSSRYLVKRTGEKVFLECVQDMDHENMFWYRQDPGLGLRLIYFSYDVKMKEKGDIPEGYSVSREKKERFSLILESASTNQTSMYLCASSSTQGGQYFGPGTRLTVT.

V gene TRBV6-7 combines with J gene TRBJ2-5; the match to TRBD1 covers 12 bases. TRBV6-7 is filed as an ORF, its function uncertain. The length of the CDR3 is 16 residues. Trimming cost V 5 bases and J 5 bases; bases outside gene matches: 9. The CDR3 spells CASSKPGQGASETQYF. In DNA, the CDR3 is TGTGCCAGCAGTAAACCGGGACAGGGGGCATCCGAGACCCAGTACTTC.

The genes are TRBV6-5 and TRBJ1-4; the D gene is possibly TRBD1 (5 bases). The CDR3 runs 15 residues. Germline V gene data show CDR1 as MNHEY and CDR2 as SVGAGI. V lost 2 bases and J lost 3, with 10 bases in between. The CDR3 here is CASSYGKGPNEKLFF. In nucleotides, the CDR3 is TGTGCCAGCAGTTACGGAAAGGGGCCTAATGAAAAACTGTTTTTT.

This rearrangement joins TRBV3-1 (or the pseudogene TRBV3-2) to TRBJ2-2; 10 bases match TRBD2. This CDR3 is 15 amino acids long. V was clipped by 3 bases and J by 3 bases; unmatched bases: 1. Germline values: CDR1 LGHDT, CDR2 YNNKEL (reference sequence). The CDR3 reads CASSQLAGDTGELFF. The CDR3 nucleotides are TGTGCCAGCAGCCAGCTAGCGGGAGACACCGGGGAGCTGTTTTTT.

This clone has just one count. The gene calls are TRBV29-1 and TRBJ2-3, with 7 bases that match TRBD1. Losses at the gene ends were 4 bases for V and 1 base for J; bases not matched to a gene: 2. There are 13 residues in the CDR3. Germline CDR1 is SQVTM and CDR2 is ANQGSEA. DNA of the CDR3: TGCAGCGTTGTCGGGACAGGCACAGATACGCAGTATTTT. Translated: CSVVGTGTDTQYF.

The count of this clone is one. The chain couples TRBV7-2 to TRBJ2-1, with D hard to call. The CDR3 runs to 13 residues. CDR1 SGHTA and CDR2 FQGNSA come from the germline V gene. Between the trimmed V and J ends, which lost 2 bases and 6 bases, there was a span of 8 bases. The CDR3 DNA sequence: TGTGCCAGCAGCTTACTATCAATCAATGAGCAGTTCTTC. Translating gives CASSLLSINEQFF.

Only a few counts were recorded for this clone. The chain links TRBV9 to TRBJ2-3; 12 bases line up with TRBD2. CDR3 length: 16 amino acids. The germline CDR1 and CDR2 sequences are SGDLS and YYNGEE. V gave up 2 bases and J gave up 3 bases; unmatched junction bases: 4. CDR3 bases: TGTGCCAGCAGCGTGACTAGCGGGAGTGTAACAGATACGCAGTATTTT. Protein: CASSVTSGSVTDTQYF.

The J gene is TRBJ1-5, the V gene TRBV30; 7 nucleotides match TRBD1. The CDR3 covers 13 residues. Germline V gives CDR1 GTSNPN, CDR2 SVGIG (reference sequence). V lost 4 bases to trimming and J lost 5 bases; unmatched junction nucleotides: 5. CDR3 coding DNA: TGTGCCTGGAACGAAGGGGGCGATCAGCCCCAGCATTTT. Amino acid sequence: CAWNEGGDQPQHF.

This CDR3 is CASSEDLAAEQFF. The CDR3 DNA reads as TGTGCCAGCAGTGAGGATTTAGCTGCTGAGCAGTTCTTC. V is TRBV6-1 and J is TRBJ2-1; D not resolved. CDR1 is MNHNS, CDR2 SASEGT, per germline. V gave up 3 bases and J gave up 9 bases, with 12 bases separating them. This CDR3 spans 13 amino acids.

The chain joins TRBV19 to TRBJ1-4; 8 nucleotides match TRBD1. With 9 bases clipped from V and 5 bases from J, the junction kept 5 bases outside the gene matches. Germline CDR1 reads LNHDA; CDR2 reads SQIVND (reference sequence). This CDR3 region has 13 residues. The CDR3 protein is CASRDRRNEKLFF. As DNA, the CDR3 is TGTGCCAGCCGGGACAGGCGGAATGAAAAACTGTTTTTT.

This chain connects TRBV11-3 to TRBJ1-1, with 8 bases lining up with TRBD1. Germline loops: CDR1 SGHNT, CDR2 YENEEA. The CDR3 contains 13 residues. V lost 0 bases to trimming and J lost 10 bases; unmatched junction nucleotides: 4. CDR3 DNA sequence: TGTGCCAGCAGCTTAGACGGGACAGGAGGAGCTTTCTTT. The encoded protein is CASSLDGTGGAFF.

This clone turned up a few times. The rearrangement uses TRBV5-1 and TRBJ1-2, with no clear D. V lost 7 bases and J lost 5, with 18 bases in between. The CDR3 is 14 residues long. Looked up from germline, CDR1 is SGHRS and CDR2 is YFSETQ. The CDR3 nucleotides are TGCGCCAGCCGAACCTCACCCGGAGGGTATGGCTACACCTTC. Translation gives CASRTSPGGYGYTF.

The CDR3 DNA sequence: TGTGCCAGCAGCCAAGATACGGGGAGCTCTGGAAACACCATATATTTT. Residues: CASSQDTGSSGNTIYF. V gene TRBV3-1 (or the pseudogene TRBV3-2) combines with J gene TRBJ1-3; D remains ambiguous. The V gene's germline CDR1 is LGHDT and CDR2 YNNKEL (reference sequence). This CDR3 is built from 16 residues. The V and J ends lost 0 bases and 0 bases respectively, with 9 bases between them.

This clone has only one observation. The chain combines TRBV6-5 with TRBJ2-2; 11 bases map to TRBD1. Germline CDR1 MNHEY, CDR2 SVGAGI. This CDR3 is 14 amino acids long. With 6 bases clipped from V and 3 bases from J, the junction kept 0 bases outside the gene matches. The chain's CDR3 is CASRDRGHTGELFF. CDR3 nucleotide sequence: TGTGCCAGCAGGGACAGGGGGCACACCGGGGAGCTGTTTTTT.

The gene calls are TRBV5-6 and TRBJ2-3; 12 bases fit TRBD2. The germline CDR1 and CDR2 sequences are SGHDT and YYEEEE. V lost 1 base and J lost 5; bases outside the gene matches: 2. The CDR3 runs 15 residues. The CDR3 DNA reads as TGTGCCAGCAGCTTGCTAGCGGGAGGGGTAGATACGCAGTATTTT. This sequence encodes CASSLLAGGVDTQYF.

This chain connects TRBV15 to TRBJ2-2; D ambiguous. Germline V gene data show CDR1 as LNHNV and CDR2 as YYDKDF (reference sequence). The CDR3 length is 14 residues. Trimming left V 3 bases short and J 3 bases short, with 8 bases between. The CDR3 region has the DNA TGTGCCACCAGCAGTGACATATACACCGGGGAGCTGTTTTTT. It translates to CATSSDIYTGELFF.

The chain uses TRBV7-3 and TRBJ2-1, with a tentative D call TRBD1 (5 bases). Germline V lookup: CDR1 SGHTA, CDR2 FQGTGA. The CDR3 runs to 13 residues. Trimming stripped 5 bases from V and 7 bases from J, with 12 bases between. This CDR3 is CASSPPGKNEQFF. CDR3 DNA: TGTGCCAGCAGCCCTCCAGGGAAAAATGAGCAGTTCTTC. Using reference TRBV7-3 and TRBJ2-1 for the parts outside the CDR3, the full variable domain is GAGVSQTPSNKVTEKGKYVELRCDPISGHTALYWYRQSLGQGPEFLIYFQGTGAADDSGLPNDRFFAVRPEGSVSTLKIQRTERGDSAVYLCASSPPGKNEQFFGPGTRLTVL.

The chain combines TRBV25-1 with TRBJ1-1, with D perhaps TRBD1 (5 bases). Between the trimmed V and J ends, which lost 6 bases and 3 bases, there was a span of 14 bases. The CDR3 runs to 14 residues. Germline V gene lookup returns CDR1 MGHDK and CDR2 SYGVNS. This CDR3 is CASRVPGKDTEAFF. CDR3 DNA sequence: TGTGCCAGCAGAGTACCAGGGAAGGACACTGAAGCTTTCTTT.

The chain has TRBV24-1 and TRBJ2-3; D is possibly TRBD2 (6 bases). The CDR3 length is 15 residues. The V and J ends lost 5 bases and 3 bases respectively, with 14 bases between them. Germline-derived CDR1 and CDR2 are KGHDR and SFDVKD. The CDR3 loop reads CATSATGVGTDTQYF. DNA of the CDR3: TGTGCCACCAGTGCTACGGGAGTGGGGACAGATACGCAGTATTTT.